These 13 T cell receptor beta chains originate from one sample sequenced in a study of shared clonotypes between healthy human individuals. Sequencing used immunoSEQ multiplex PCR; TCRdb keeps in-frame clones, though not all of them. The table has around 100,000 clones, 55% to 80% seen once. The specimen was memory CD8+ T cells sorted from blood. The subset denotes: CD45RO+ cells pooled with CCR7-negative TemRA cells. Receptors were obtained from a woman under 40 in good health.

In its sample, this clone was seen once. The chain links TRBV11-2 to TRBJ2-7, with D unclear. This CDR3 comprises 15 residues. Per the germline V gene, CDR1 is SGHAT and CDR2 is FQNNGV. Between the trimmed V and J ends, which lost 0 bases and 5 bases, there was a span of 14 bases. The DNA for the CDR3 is TGTGCCAGCAGCTTAGAAATTAGTTTATTCGACGAGCAGTACTTC. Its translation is CASSLEISLFDEQYF.

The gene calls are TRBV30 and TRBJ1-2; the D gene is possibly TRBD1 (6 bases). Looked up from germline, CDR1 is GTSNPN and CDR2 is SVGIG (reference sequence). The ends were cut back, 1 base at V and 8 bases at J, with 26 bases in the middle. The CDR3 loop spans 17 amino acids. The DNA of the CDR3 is TGTGCCTGGAGTGGTCCCGAGGTGTTGGGGGGCGCGTTCGGCTACACCTTC. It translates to CAWSGPEVLGGAFGYTF. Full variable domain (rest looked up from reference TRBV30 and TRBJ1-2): SQTIHQWPATLVQPVGSPLSLECTVEGTSNPNLYWYRQAAGRGLQLLFYSVGIGQISSEVPQNLSASRPQDRQFILSSKKLLLSDSGFYLCAWSGPEVLGGAFGYTFGSGTRLTVV.

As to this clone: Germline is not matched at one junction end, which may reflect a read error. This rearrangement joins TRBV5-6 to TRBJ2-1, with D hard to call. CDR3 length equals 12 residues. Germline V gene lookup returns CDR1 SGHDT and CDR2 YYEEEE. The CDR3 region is CASSLSDFSEIF. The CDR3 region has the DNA TGTGCCAGCAGCTTGAGTGACTTTTCGGAGATCTTC.

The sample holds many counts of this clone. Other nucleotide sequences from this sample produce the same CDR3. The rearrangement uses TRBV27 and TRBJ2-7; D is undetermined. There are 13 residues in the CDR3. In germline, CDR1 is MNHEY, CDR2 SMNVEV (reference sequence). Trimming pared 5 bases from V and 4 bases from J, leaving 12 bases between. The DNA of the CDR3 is TGTGCCAGCAGTCCCTCTTCCCCTTACGAGCAGTACTTC. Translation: CASSPSSPYEQYF.

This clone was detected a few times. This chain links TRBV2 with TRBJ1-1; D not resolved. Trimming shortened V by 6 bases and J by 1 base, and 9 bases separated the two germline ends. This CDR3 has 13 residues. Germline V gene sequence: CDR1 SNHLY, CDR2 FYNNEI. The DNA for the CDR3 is TGTGCCAGCAGGCCAAGGCGGAACACTGAAGCTTTCTTT. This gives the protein CASRPRRNTEAFF.

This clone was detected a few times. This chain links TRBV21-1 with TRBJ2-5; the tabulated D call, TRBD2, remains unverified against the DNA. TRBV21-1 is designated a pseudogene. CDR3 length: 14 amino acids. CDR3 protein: CASSRAGGQETQYF. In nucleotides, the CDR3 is TGTGCCAGCAGCCGAGCGGGAGGGCAAGAGACCCAGTACTTC.

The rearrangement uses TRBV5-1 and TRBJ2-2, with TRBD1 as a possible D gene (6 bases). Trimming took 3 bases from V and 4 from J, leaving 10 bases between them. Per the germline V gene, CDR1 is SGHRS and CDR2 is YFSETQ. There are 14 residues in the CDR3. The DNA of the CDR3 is TGCGCCAGCAGCTACGGGACAAGCACCGGGGAGCTGTTTTTT. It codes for CASSYGTSTGELFF.

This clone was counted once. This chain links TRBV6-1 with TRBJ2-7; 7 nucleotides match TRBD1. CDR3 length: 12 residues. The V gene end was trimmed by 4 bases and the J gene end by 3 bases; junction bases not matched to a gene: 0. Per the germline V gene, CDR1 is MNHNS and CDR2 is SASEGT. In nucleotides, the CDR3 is TGTGCCAGCAGTGGACAGGGCTACGAGCAGTACTTC. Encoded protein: CASSGQGYEQYF.

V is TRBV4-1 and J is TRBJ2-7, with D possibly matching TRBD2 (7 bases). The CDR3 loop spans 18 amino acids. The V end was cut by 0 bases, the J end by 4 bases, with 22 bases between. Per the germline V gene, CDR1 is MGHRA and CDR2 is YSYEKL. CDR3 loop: CASSQEPPREAGAYEQYF. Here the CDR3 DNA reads TGCGCCAGCAGCCAAGAACCCCCTCGGGAGGCAGGGGCGTACGAGCAGTACTTC.

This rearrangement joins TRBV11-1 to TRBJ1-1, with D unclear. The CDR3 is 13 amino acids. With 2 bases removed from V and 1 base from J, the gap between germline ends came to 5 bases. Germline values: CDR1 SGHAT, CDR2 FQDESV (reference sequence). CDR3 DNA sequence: TGTGCCAGCAGCTTAACATCGAACACTGAAGCTTTCTTT. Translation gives CASSLTSNTEAFF.

The CDR3 region is CASSQDPGSESTGELFF. CDR3 coding DNA: TGTGCCAGCAGCCAAGATCCAGGTAGTGAGAGCACCGGGGAGCTGTTTTTT. The V call is TRBV14, the J call TRBJ2-2; D is unclear. The V end was cut by 0 bases, the J end by 4 bases, with 15 bases between. This CDR3 has 17 residues. Per the germline V gene, CDR1 is SGHDN and CDR2 is FVKESK.

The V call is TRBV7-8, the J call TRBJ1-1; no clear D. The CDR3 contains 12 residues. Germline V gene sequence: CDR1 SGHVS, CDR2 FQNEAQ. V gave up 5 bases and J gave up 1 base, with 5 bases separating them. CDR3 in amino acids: CASSPTNTEAFF. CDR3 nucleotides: TGTGCCAGCAGCCCCACGAACACTGAAGCTTTCTTT.

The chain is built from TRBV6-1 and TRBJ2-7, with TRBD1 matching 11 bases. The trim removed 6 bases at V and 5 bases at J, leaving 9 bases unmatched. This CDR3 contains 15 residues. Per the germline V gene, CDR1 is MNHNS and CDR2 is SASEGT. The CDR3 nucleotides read TGTGCCAGCAGGAAGGACAGGGGGCCGCAGGACGAGCAGTACTTC. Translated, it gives CASRKDRGPQDEQYF.